The source of this TCR beta chain is a study of radiation and T cells in renal cell carcinoma. The method was immunoSEQ multiplex PCR; TCRdb's version includes in-frame clones alone and lacks a portion of them. The table shows fewer than 20,000 clones, with 45% to 70% occurring only once. The treatment was: 15 Gy SBRT to primary tumor, nephrectomy 4 weeks later. Trimming left V 3 bases short and J 0 bases short, with 12 bases between. This CDR3 comprises 16 residues. CDR1 is SEHNR, CDR2 FQNEAQ, per germline (reference sequence). This clone has only a few counts. The target antigen is unknown. General observations from the study: Dominant CDR3 motifs occupied more repertoire in irradiated than control tumors. From baseline, blood top tumor clonotypes peaked at 2 weeks post-radiation.

The rearrangement links TRBV7-9 to TRBJ2-1; D possibly corresponds to TRBD2 (5 bases). The material sequenced was tumor tissue, taken from a patient whose treatment included radiotherapy and nephrectomy. This TCR came from a man over 45 with renal cell carcinoma. The CDR3 loop reads CASSFVARSSYNEQFF. CDR3 sequence (DNA): TGTGCCAGCAGCTTCGTAGCGCGGAGCTCCTACAATGAGCAGTTCTTC.